The clone carrying this TCR beta chain was counted at least ten times. Its antigen is not known. Regarding time point: newly diagnosed GD, antithyroid drugs for less than 3 months. PBMC RNA was the source of the TCR library. The authors drew patients from an endocrinology department in Xi'an, China. V lost 10 bases to trimming and J lost 10 bases; unmatched junction nucleotides: 5. The CDR3 loop spans 12 amino acids. CDR3-region Arm-PCR and iRepertoire HTBI primers produced the TCR beta libraries. One entry per CDR3 protein, called by TCRdb with MiXCR from the multiplex PCR reads. The sample comprises about 320,000 distinct CDR3 sequences, over 15% of which are singletons, and approximately 35% rests with the top ten. This record belongs to a study of regulatory T cells in long-lasting Graves disease. Study-level points and caveats: Under persistent disease, TRBV28, TRBJ1-2 and TRBJ2-5 were used preferentially. Accuracy could have been hurt by small sample size.

The TCR was taken from a female donor with Graves disease. The chain links TRBV12-3 or TRBV12-4 to TRBJ1-6; 9 nucleotides align to TRBD1. The sequencing used peripheral blood mononuclear cells (PBMCs), collected at new diagnosis, from a patient treated with antithyroid drugs. In DNA form, the CDR3 reads TGTGCCATCCGGACAGGGGTGTCACCCCTCCACTTT. It yields the protein CAIRTGVSPLHF.